The text below deals with one TCR beta chain. Patients from Seattle were sampled longitudinally, starting during active infection. The data were obtained in a study of blood T cell repertoires in COVID-19. At the level of the study: COVID-19 samples collected from the United States, Italy and Spain covered acute and convalescent phases. In each case, the material was cDNA or gDNA derived from T cells, B-cell-depleted T cells, or PBMCs.

In the authors' workflow: Reference gene primer amplification yielded estimated nucleated cell counts. TCRdb's copy holds only in-frame clones and misses some; the assay was immunoSEQ multiplex PCR. V and J calls and clone size are given by that table; D and trimming were obtained from the DNA. This table holds approximately 58,000 clones, 81% found once. The CDR3 is made up of 15 amino acids. V trimming: 4 bases; J trimming: 6 bases; junction bases outside the gene matches: 7. Germline CDR1 LNHDA, CDR2 SQIVND (reference sequence). The sample consisted of peripheral blood. The receptor comes from a man aged 55 to 70 with COVID-19, enrolled during active disease. V usage is TRBV19 and J usage is TRBJ2-3; 10 bases line up with TRBD2. This chain's CDR3 is CASSSLRTSGDTQYF. CDR3 bases: TGTGCCAGTAGTAGCCTCCGGACTAGCGGTGATACGCAGTATTTT. The complete variable domain, with remaining parts taken from reference TRBV19 and TRBJ2-3, reads DGGITQSPKYLFRKEGQNVTLSCEQNLNHDAMYWYRQDPGQGLRLIYYSQIVNDFQKGDIAEGYSVSREKKESFPLTVTSAQKNPTAFYLCASSSLRTSGDTQYFGPGTRLTVL.